The next 25 T cell receptor beta chains were all read from a single sample in a study of blood T cell repertoires in COVID-19. Assay: immunoSEQ multiplex PCR; the TCRdb copy retains only in-frame clones and omits some. The repertoire has 110,000 to 150,000 clones, around 90% of them found once; the top ten carry around 1.7%. The sequenced sample was peripheral blood. These receptors all come from a woman between 45 and 60 years old with acute or convalescent COVID-19.

The chain joins TRBV5-6 to TRBJ2-2; D is ambiguous. Germline V gene sequence: CDR1 SGHDT, CDR2 YYEEEE. The CDR3 loop spans 13 amino acids. The V gene lost 2 bases and the J gene lost 7 bases, with 9 bases spanning the gap. The CDR3: CASSFGRVGELFF. The CDR3 nucleotides are TGTGCCAGCAGCTTCGGTAGAGTCGGGGAGCTGTTTTTT.

The chain joins TRBV6-1 to TRBJ1-2; D may be TRBD1 (5 bases). The germline gives CDR1 MNHNS, CDR2 SASEGT. V lost 8 bases and J lost 4, with 20 bases in between. This CDR3 comprises 15 residues. The CDR3 loop is CASVWGTGTGYGYTF. DNA of the CDR3: TGTGCCAGCGTATGGGGAACAGGTACGGGCTATGGCTACACCTTC.

With respect to this clone: One end of the junction fails to match germline, which may point to a read error. The chain uses TRBV7-7 and TRBJ2-5; tentatively, D is TRBD2 (5 bases). The V gene's germline CDR1 is SSHAT and CDR2 FNYEAQ (reference sequence). The CDR3 runs 14 residues. DNA of the CDR3: TGTGCTAGCAGCCCGAGGGCCTCCCAAGAGACCCAGTACTTC. It yields the protein CASSPRASQETQYF.

The gene calls are TRBV27 and TRBJ1-2; 8 positions agree with TRBD1. From germline, CDR1 is MNHEY and CDR2 SMNVEV (reference sequence). The CDR3 consists of 15 residues. V shed 1 base and J 6 bases; nucleotides not matched to a gene: 7. The CDR3 sequence: CASSLYFRGLDGYTF. The CDR3 coding sequence is TGTGCCAGCAGTTTATATTTCAGGGGGCTCGATGGCTACACCTTC.

CDR3 in DNA: TGTGCCAGCAGTCCCGGGGGGGCCCGGGTAAGAGAGACCCAGTACTTC. Amino acids: CASSPGGARVRETQYF. This chain uses TRBV27 with TRBJ2-5, with 8 positions matching TRBD2. Germline V CDR1 and CDR2: MNHEY, SMNVEV (reference sequence). Trimming took 5 bases from V and 4 from J; bases not matched to a gene: 12. The CDR3 runs to 16 residues.

V is TRBV15 and J is TRBJ2-1; the D gene is possibly TRBD2 (6 bases). Germline V gives CDR1 LNHNV, CDR2 YYDKDF (reference sequence). V was clipped by 5 bases and J by 1 base, with 15 bases between them. The CDR3 is made up of 16 amino acids. The CDR3 sequence is CATSQTLAVSYNEQFF. As DNA, the CDR3 is TGTGCCACCAGCCAAACCTTAGCGGTTTCCTACAATGAGCAGTTCTTC.

The V and J genes are TRBV7-2 and TRBJ2-1; D is possibly TRBD2 (5 bases). Germline V gene data show CDR1 as SGHTA and CDR2 as FQGNSA. This CDR3 contains 14 residues. Trimming took off 0 bases at V and 6 bases at J, with 9 bases between the two ends. The CDR3 sequence is CASSLAPGSNEQFF. CDR3 sequence (DNA): TGTGCCAGCAGCTTAGCTCCGGGGTCCAATGAGCAGTTCTTC.

This chain uses TRBV15 with TRBJ1-2; a possible D gene is TRBD1 (5 bases). The germline V and J ends were trimmed by 7 bases and 5 bases, with 14 bases remaining between them. Germline lookup yields CDR1 LNHNV and CDR2 YYDKDF (reference sequence). The CDR3 is 13 residues long. The CDR3 DNA is TGTGCCACCAAACAATCCGGGACTTATGGCTACACCTTC. Translation: CATKQSGTYGYTF.

This chain connects TRBV18 to TRBJ1-1; 8 bases line up with TRBD1. J gave up 4 bases and V 8 bases, and 12 bases lay outside the gene matches. Germline CDR1 KGHSH, CDR2 LQKENI. This CDR3 has 15 residues. The CDR3 DNA is TGTGCCAGCACCCCGGGACAGGTTCTGATCACTGAAGCTTTCTTT. Encoded protein: CASTPGQVLITEAFF.

The chain uses TRBV5-1 and TRBJ2-1; 14 nucleotides match TRBD2. This CDR3 region has 17 residues. Germline CDR1 SGHRS, CDR2 YFSETQ. J was trimmed by 4 bases and V by 5 bases; bases with no gene match: 8. CDR3 nucleotides: TGCGCCAGCAGTCCATTGACTAGCGGGGGGGTTTACAATGAGCAGTTCTTC. This translates into CASSPLTSGGVYNEQFF.

The rearrangement joins TRBV5-1 to TRBJ2-2, with a tentative D call TRBD2 (5 bases). The CDR3 loop spans 16 amino acids. Trimming removed 3 bases from V and 4 bases from J, with 16 bases in between. Germline-derived CDR1 and CDR2 are SGHRS and YFSETQ. The chain's CDR3 is CASSSRGPPGTGELFF. The CDR3 DNA follows: TGCGCCAGCAGCTCAAGAGGGCCCCCGGGCACCGGGGAGCTGTTTTTT.

This clone was counted a few times. V gene TRBV29-1 combines with J gene TRBJ1-1, with no clear D. The germline V gene encodes CDR1 SQVTM and CDR2 ANQGSEA. This CDR3 is built from 12 residues. Trimming stripped 4 bases from V and 2 bases from J, with 8 bases between. The CDR3 here is CSVAGRNTEAFF. The CDR3 coding sequence is TGCAGCGTTGCCGGGAGAAACACTGAAGCTTTCTTT.

With respect to this clone: Other DNA sequences in the same sample also yield this CDR3. This chain links TRBV5-1 with TRBJ1-6; D is possibly TRBD1 (5 bases). The V gene's germline CDR1 is SGHRS and CDR2 YFSETQ. Trimming shortened V by 0 bases and J by 10 bases, and 14 bases separated the two germline ends. This CDR3 spans 15 amino acids. The CDR3 sequence: CASSLGGQGRSPLHF. The DNA of the CDR3 is TGCGCCAGCAGCTTGGGAGGTCAGGGCAGATCACCCCTCCACTTT.

J is TRBJ1-3 and V is TRBV5-1; 10 nucleotides line up with TRBD1. Germline V lookup: CDR1 SGHRS, CDR2 YFSETQ. The CDR3 contains 18 residues. V shed 0 bases, J shed 4 bases, and the junction held 10 bases outside the gene matches. In DNA, the CDR3 is TGCGCCAGCAGCTTGGTGACCGGGACAGGGGCGTACGGAAACACCATATATTTT. As protein: CASSLVTGTGAYGNTIYF.

The chain is built from TRBV18 and TRBJ2-6, with TRBD1 as a possible D gene (6 bases). The germline V and J ends were trimmed by 6 bases and 0 bases, with 15 bases remaining between them. CDR1 and CDR2 (germline): KGHSH, LQKENI. The CDR3 extends over 17 amino acids. The DNA for the CDR3 is TGTGCCAGCTCGCTCAATACAGGGAGCTCTGGGGCCAACGTCCTGACTTTC. This gives the protein CASSLNTGSSGANVLTF.

The DNA for the CDR3 is TGTGCCAGCAGTTACTCGAACACCTACGAGCAGTACTTC. It translates to CASSYSNTYEQYF. V and J are TRBV6-5 and TRBJ2-7; D gene uncertain. CDR3 size: 13 residues. CDR1 MNHEY and CDR2 SVGAGI come from the germline V gene. The V gene lost 0 bases and the J gene lost 2 bases, with 5 bases spanning the gap.

V gene TRBV7-6 combines with J gene TRBJ1-1; weak D call: TRBD1 (6 bases). Trimming removed 5 bases at V and 1 base at J, with 11 bases between. Germline assignment: CDR1 SGHVS and CDR2 FNYEAQ. The CDR3 runs to 14 residues. CDR3 protein: CASSIMGQNTEAFF. In DNA form, the CDR3 reads TGTGCCAGCAGCATTATGGGACAGAACACTGAAGCTTTCTTT.

The chain is built from TRBV28 and TRBJ1-3; D is unclear. CDR1 is MDHEN and CDR2 is SYDVKM in the germline V gene. Trimming took 7 bases from V and 0 from J, leaving 13 bases between them. The CDR3 spans 15 residues. CDR3 nucleotides: TGTGCCAGCACCCTTTCAGGAGGCTCTGGAAACACCATATATTTT. It yields the protein CASTLSGGSGNTIYF.

The chain has TRBV6-1 and TRBJ1-2, with TRBD1 identical over 11 bases. This CDR3 comprises 16 residues. The junction had 9 bases not matched to a gene; V was cut back by 4 bases and J by 5 bases. CDR1 MNHNS and CDR2 SASEGT come from the germline V gene. This CDR3 is CASSGPDRGPSYGYTF. The CDR3 DNA is TGTGCCAGCAGTGGGCCGGACAGGGGGCCGTCTTATGGCTACACCTTC.

CDR3 coding DNA: TGTGCCAGCAGCTTCGACAGGGCCGGAAACACCATATATTTT. Protein product: CASSFDRAGNTIYF. This rearrangement joins TRBV7-2 to TRBJ1-3, with TRBD1 identical over 7 bases. Germline CDR1 is SGHTA and CDR2 is FQGNSA. The CDR3 loop spans 14 amino acids. The ends lost 3 bases at V and 4 bases at J; junction bases unmatched: 3.

The chain links TRBV11-2 to TRBJ1-1; 8 positions match TRBD1. The J segment lost 10 bases and the V segment lost 3 bases, leaving 4 bases of the junction unmatched. Germline loops: CDR1 SGHAT, CDR2 FQNNGV. The CDR3 runs 12 residues. The CDR3 DNA reads TGTGCCAGCAGCTTGGGGCAGGGGGCAGCTTTCTTT. Its protein is CASSLGQGAAFF.

This clone has just a few counts. This sequence joins TRBV27 and TRBJ1-2, with TRBD1 matching over 7 bases. V gave up 4 bases and J gave up 4 bases; unmatched junction bases: 6. Germline V gene sequence: CDR1 MNHEY, CDR2 SMNVEV (reference sequence). This CDR3 comprises 14 residues. The CDR3 here is CASSSDRVAYGYTF. The CDR3 region has the DNA TGTGCCAGCAGTTCCGACAGGGTCGCCTATGGCTACACCTTC.

The chain links TRBV12-3 or TRBV12-4 to TRBJ1-1, with D possibly matching TRBD1 (5 bases). CDR3 length: 13 residues. V was shortened by 6 bases and J by 4 bases, with 12 bases between the two germline ends. CDR3 in amino acids: CASSLHGGTEAFF. The CDR3 nucleotides read TGTGCCAGCAGCCTTCACGGGGGCACTGAAGCTTTCTTT.

This chain links TRBV24-1 with TRBJ1-2; tentatively, D is TRBD1 (6 bases). This CDR3 region has 13 residues. V lost 12 bases to trimming and J lost 0 bases, with 13 bases between them. Germline V gene data show CDR1 as KGHDR and CDR2 as SFDVKD. CDR3 region: CAPRTVANYGYTF. The CDR3 coding sequence is TGTGCCCCGCGGACAGTAGCTAACTATGGCTACACCTTC.

The chain carries TRBV27 and TRBJ2-7, with D tentatively TRBD2 (5 bases). Trimming left V 4 bases short and J 4 bases short, with 20 bases between. Germline assignment: CDR1 MNHEY and CDR2 SMNVEV (reference sequence). This CDR3 comprises 16 residues. The DNA of the CDR3 is TGTGCCAGCAGTTCCCGGACGGGGAGAGGGCCTTACGAGCAGTACTTC. Translation gives CASSSRTGRGPYEQYF.